One sample yielded the 25 T cell receptor beta chains listed below, sequenced in a study of T cell clonality in common variable immunodeficiency (dated by TCRdb to the mid-2010s). Receptor amplification or capture employed the immunoSEQ multiplex PCR assay. Entries here come from immuneACCESS through TCRdb and include only in-frame sequences with V and J called. Some clones fail to appear in such tables; in the studies checked, an unresolved V gene covers under half of the shortfall, and the cause of the remainder is unknown. This sample has fewer than 60,000 clones in the table, none counted a single time. About 2% of the sample goes to the ten largest clones. The specimen sequenced was peripheral blood mononuclear cells. The source is a person between 18 and 70 years old in good health.

This clone has a count of ten or more. One end of the junction does not line up with germline, which may come from a read error. The CDR3 is cut off 3 residues early in the read; its end comes from the germline J gene. The V call is TRBV7-7, the J call TRBJ1-1; perhaps TRBD1 as D (5 bases). Germline V CDR1 and CDR2: SSHAT, FNYEAQ (reference sequence). The CDR3 runs to 13 residues. CDR3 bases read: TGTGCTAGCAGCGTCGACAGGAACACTGAA. This encodes CASSVDRNTE. The whole CDR3 sequence is CASSVDRNTEAFF.

This clone was detected ten times or more. The missing CDR3 end, 3 residues past where the read stops, is filled in from the germline J gene. The V gene is TRBV2, the J gene TRBJ2-7; 7 bases match TRBD2. J gave up 4 bases and V 6 bases, and 12 bases lay outside the gene matches. CDR1 is SNHLY and CDR2 is FYNNEI in the germline V gene. This CDR3 has 15 amino acids. The sequenced part of the CDR3 DNA is TGTGCCAGCAGAACTCCCGGGACTAATCGTTACGAG. Residues: CASRTPGTNRYE. The whole CDR3 protein is CASRTPGTNRYEQYF.

This clone has a handful of counts. Read data end 3 residues before the CDR3 end; the end is taken from the germline J gene. The J gene is TRBJ2-3, the V gene TRBV19, with D tentatively TRBD1 (6 bases). Trimming cost V 4 bases and J 3 bases, with 17 bases left between them. Germline V CDR1 and CDR2: LNHDA, SQIVND (reference sequence). The CDR3 runs 16 residues. The CDR3 DNA, read in part, is TGTGCCAGTAGTACCTTGAGGGGGTCTGGGACAGATACG. Amino acid sequence: CASSTLRGSGTDT. The whole CDR3 protein reads CASSTLRGSGTDTQYF.

The table lists this clone with many counts. The read ends 3 residues before the CDR3 terminus; that terminus is restored from the germline J gene. The chain uses TRBV7-2 and TRBJ2-5, with TRBD2 matching over 12 bases. This CDR3 has 15 amino acids. V trimming: 5 bases; J trimming: 2 bases; junction bases outside the gene matches: 3. Germline V gene data show CDR1 as SGHTA and CDR2 as FQGNSA. The covered CDR3 bases are TGTGCCAGCAGCGGGGGGACTAGCGGGCAAGAGACC. This sequence encodes CASSGGTSGQET. The whole CDR3 protein reads CASSGGTSGQETQYF. Variable domain in full (rest from reference TRBV7-2 and TRBJ2-5): GAGVSQSPSNKVTEKGKDVELRCDPISGHTALYWYRQSLGQGLEFLIYFQGNSAPDKSGLPSDRFSAERTGGSVSTLTIQRTQQEDSAVYLCASSGGTSGQETQYFGPGTRLLVL.

Many counts were recorded for this clone. The CDR3 end is not reached by the read, which stops 3 residues before it; the germline J gene fills it in. The chain joins TRBV5-1 to TRBJ1-2; 12 nucleotides align to TRBD1. Trimming at V came to 2 bases and at J to 2 bases, leaving 7 bases not matched to a gene. Germline CDR1 SGHRS, CDR2 YFSETQ. The CDR3 totals 17 residues. The CDR3 DNA, read in part, is TGCGCCAGCAGCTTAACCGGGACAGGGGGCTTGAACTATGGC. It is translated as CASSLTGTGGLNYG. Given in full, the CDR3 is CASSLTGTGGLNYGYTF.

Ten or more counts support this clone. Coverage ceases 3 residues before the CDR3 finishes, and the germline J gene fills in the end. Other DNA sequences in this sample translate to the same CDR3. V is TRBV19 and J is TRBJ1-2, with a possible D match to TRBD1 (6 bases). The germline V gene encodes CDR1 LNHDA and CDR2 SQIVND (reference sequence). V was clipped by 10 bases and J by 2 bases, with 14 bases between them. The CDR3 extends over 13 amino acids. The CDR3 protein is CATKPTGNYGYTF. The CDR3 bases that were read are TGTGCCACCAAACCGACAGGCAACTATGGC.

This clone was seen a handful of times. Here the CDR3 reads CASSLEFRAGDDYTF. CDR3 DNA (partial): TGTGCCAGCAGCTTAGAGTTTCGAGCAGGGGATGAC. The chain recombines TRBV11-2 with TRBJ1-2; a possible D gene is TRBD1 (6 bases). The read halts 3 residues ahead of the CDR3 end, with the missing end drawn from the germline J gene. The CDR3 extends over 15 amino acids. The germline V gene encodes CDR1 SGHAT and CDR2 FQNNGV.

The table lists this clone with a few counts. The CDR3 bases that were read are TGTGCCAGCAGTCGACAGGGGGGGACCTATAATTCACCC. Its translation: CASSRQGGTYNSP. The full CDR3 reads CASSRQGGTYNSPLHF. This chain joins TRBV2 and TRBJ1-6; TRBD1 matches at 9 bases. The read terminates 3 residues before the CDR3 end, so the remaining end is supplied by the germline J gene. The CDR3 has 16 residues. In germline, CDR1 is SNHLY, CDR2 FYNNEI. Trimming cost V 5 bases and J 2 bases; bases outside gene matches: 4.

This clone was counted at least ten times. The sequenced fragment ends 3 residues before the CDR3 boundary, so the rest is inferred from the germline J gene. The chain carries TRBV5-1 and TRBJ1-6; 7 positions agree with TRBD1. Germline CDR1 SGHRS, CDR2 YFSETQ. The CDR3 extends over 17 amino acids. The V segment lost 4 bases and the J segment 9 bases; nucleotides outside the gene matches: 16. The CDR3: CASSPATGYVGGSPLHF. Incomplete CDR3 DNA: TGCGCCAGCAGCCCAGCGACAGGGTACGTGGGTGGTTCACCC.

The sample holds many counts of this clone. Sequencing ends 3 residues short of the CDR3 end; the germline J gene provides the rest. The chain employs TRBV7-6 and TRBJ2-1; TRBD2 agrees at 8 bases. The CDR3 consists of 15 residues. Germline CDR1 SGHVS, CDR2 FNYEAQ. V lost 4 bases and J lost 6; bases outside the gene matches: 8. The CDR3 here is CASSSSGTRSNEQFF. CDR3 DNA, as far as it was read: TGTGCCAGCAGCTCATCCGGGACTAGGAGCAATGAG.

This clone was detected only a few times. A read error is possible here, since a much larger clone lies one base away. The read ends 3 residues shy of where the CDR3 ends; the end is completed using the germline J gene. The gene calls are TRBV7-3 and TRBJ2-3; TRBD1 or TRBD2 may be the D gene (6 bases each). Germline V CDR1 and CDR2: SGHTA, FQGTGA. Trimming stripped 5 bases from V and 5 bases from J, with 17 bases between. The CDR3 length is 15 residues. The covered CDR3 bases are TGTGCCAGCAGCCCTCAGGAGGGGGTAGGAGATACG. Translated, it gives CASSPQEGVGDT. The CDR3, in full, reads CASSPQEGVGDTQYF.

This clone turned up a few times. The CDR3 goes on 3 residues after the read ends, and that part is filled in from the germline J gene. V is TRBV2 and J is TRBJ2-5, with D unresolved. Looked up from germline, CDR1 is SNHLY and CDR2 is FYNNEI. There are 14 residues in the CDR3. V shed 8 bases and J shed 4 bases, with 17 bases lying between them. CDR3 sequence: CASGGRLLRETQYF. The sequenced part of the CDR3 DNA is TGTGCCAGCGGTGGGCGGCTACTCAGAGAGACC.

This clone has a count of ten or more. Read coverage stops 3 residues before the CDR3 terminus; the germline J gene supplies the remainder. The chain has TRBV7-2 and TRBJ1-4; D is undetermined. CDR1 is SGHTA and CDR2 is FQGNSA in the germline V gene. The length of the CDR3 is 14 residues. Trimming left V 5 bases short and J 7 bases short, with 14 bases between. CDR3 DNA, as far as it was read: TGTGCCAGCAGCGTACAGATACTTAGTGAAAAA. It is translated as CASSVQILSEK. From start to end, the CDR3 is CASSVQILSEKLFF.

This clone was observed many times. CDR3 region: CSARDNRGRETQYF. Incomplete CDR3 DNA: TGCAGTGCTAGAGATAACAGGGGGCGGGAGACC. The V call is TRBV20-1, the J call TRBJ2-5; TRBD1 agrees at 9 bases. The read terminates 3 residues ahead of where the CDR3 ends, so the germline J gene completes it. V lost 0 bases, J lost 5 bases, and 4 bases stayed unmatched. The CDR3 has 14 amino acids. From germline, CDR1 is DFQATT and CDR2 SNEGSKA (reference sequence).

This clone was picked up many times. The read comes to an end 3 residues before the CDR3 does, leaving the germline J gene to fill in the end. The rearrangement joins TRBV19 to TRBJ1-5; 9 nucleotides align to TRBD1. The ends lost 6 bases at V and 5 bases at J; junction bases unmatched: 2. CDR3 length: 13 amino acids. Germline V gives CDR1 LNHDA, CDR2 SQIVND (reference sequence). CDR3 protein: CASSGTGYQPQHF. The sequenced CDR3 bases are TGTGCCAGTAGCGGGACAGGGTATCAGCCC.

On this clone itself: The read finishes 3 residues shy of the CDR3 end, and the germline J gene is used to complete it. The chain carries TRBV7-6 and TRBJ2-7; D unclear. The ends were cut back, 5 bases at V and 2 bases at J, with 19 bases in the middle. Germline CDR1 reads SGHVS; CDR2 reads FNYEAQ. The CDR3 covers 16 residues. The covered CDR3 bases are TGTGCCAGCAGCCCACAGACGGCCCTCCAAACCTACGAG. Translation: CASSPQTALQTYE. The CDR3 reads in full as CASSPQTALQTYEQYF.

This clone has ten or more counts. The observed sequence ends 3 residues before the CDR3 terminus, with the missing tail filled in from the germline J gene. This chain joins TRBV2 and TRBJ2-1; 15 nucleotides line up with TRBD2. This CDR3 has 16 amino acids. Per the germline V gene, CDR1 is SNHLY and CDR2 is FYNNEI. Trimming cost V 6 bases and J 7 bases; bases outside gene matches: 7. The sequenced part of the CDR3 DNA is TGTGCCAGCAGCCGGACTAGCGGGAGGGCTGGAAATGAG. The encoded protein is CASSRTSGRAGNE. The full CDR3 protein is CASSRTSGRAGNEQFF.

This clone has a count of ten or more. From the germline J gene comes the end of the CDR3, since the read stops 3 residues before it. This chain connects TRBV20-1 to TRBJ1-4; 7 nucleotides match TRBD1. With 2 bases clipped from V and 5 bases from J, the junction kept 5 bases outside the gene matches. Per germline, CDR1 DFQATT and CDR2 SNEGSKA (reference sequence). The CDR3 contains 14 residues. The chain's CDR3 is CSARLTGANEKLFF. The sequenced part of the CDR3 DNA is TGCAGTGCTAGACTTACAGGGGCAAATGAAAAA.

In its sample, this clone was seen many times. The read terminates 3 residues before the CDR3 end, so the remaining end is supplied by the germline J gene. The chain combines TRBV7-2 with TRBJ2-1; 11 bases match TRBD2. The CDR3 length is 15 residues. V was clipped by 5 bases and J by 7 bases; unmatched bases: 7. Germline V gene data show CDR1 as SGHTA and CDR2 as FQGNSA. The DNA read from the CDR3 is TGTGCCAGCAGCCCAATAGCGGGGGGGCGGAATGAG. It yields the protein CASSPIAGGRNE. The full CDR3 reads CASSPIAGGRNEQFF.

Regarding this clone: The observed sequence ends 3 residues before the CDR3 terminus, with the missing tail filled in from the germline J gene. The V gene is TRBV30, the J gene TRBJ1-3; D gene uncertain. The CDR3 runs to 15 residues. With 3 bases removed from V and 0 bases from J, the gap between germline ends came to 12 bases. Germline V gene lookup returns CDR1 GTSNPN and CDR2 SVGIG (reference sequence). Partial CDR3 DNA: TGTGCCTGGAGCCGCCGACTGGTCTCTGGAAACACC. This encodes CAWSRRLVSGNT. The whole CDR3 sequence reads CAWSRRLVSGNTIYF. Together with reference TRBV30 and TRBJ1-3, the CDR3 gives the full variable domain: SQTIHQWPATLVQPVGSPLSLECTVEGTSNPNLYWYRQAAGRGLQLLFYSVGIGQISSEVPQNLSASRPQDRQFILSSKKLLLSDSGFYLCAWSRRLVSGNTIYFGEGSWLTVV.

There are many counts of this clone. The read is 3 residues too short to cover the CDR3 end, so that end is filled in from the germline J gene. The gene calls are TRBV6-1 and TRBJ1-6; 7 nucleotides agree with TRBD1. Per germline, CDR1 MNHNS and CDR2 SASEGT. Losses at the gene ends were 0 bases for V and 9 bases for J; bases not matched to a gene: 5. This CDR3 is 15 amino acids long. CDR3 region: CASSEAGGAGSPLHF. Incomplete CDR3 DNA: TGTGCCAGCAGTGAAGCAGGGGGCGCGGGTTCACCC.

Many counts were recorded for this clone. The read gets to within 3 residues of the CDR3 end, and the germline J gene fills in the rest. V is TRBV6-1 and J is TRBJ2-6; a weak D match, TRBD2 (6 bases). Germline CDR1 reads MNHNS; CDR2 reads SASEGT. The V gene lost 1 base and the J gene lost 3 bases, with 7 bases spanning the gap. CDR3 length: 15 amino acids. Partial CDR3 DNA: TGTGCCAGCAGTGAAGAGGAGGGTGGGGCCAACGTC. Protein sequence: CASSEEEGGANV. The CDR3 in full is CASSEEEGGANVLTF.

This clone was counted many times. The read halts 3 residues ahead of the CDR3 end, with the missing end drawn from the germline J gene. The chain combines TRBV6-2 or TRBV6-3 with TRBJ2-7; 7 bases align to TRBD2. V lost 10 bases, J lost 0 bases, and 9 bases stayed unmatched. In germline, CDR1 is MNHEY, CDR2 SVGEGT. The CDR3 loop spans 14 amino acids. CDR3 DNA (partial): TGTGCCACCCAAGGACTAGGGACCTCCTACGAG. Protein: CATQGLGTSYE. The full CDR3 protein reads CATQGLGTSYEQYF.

Many counts were recorded for this clone. The read ends 3 residues shy of where the CDR3 ends; the end is completed using the germline J gene. J is TRBJ2-5 and V is TRBV6-1; TRBD1 might be the D (6 bases). Trimming stripped 4 bases from V and 5 bases from J, with 14 bases between. The CDR3 runs 14 residues. Germline V gene sequence: CDR1 MNHNS, CDR2 SASEGT. CDR3: CASSGSRGWETQYF. The DNA read from the CDR3 is TGTGCCAGCAGTGGGAGCAGGGGATGGGAGACC.

There are many counts of this clone. The DNA ends 3 residues before the CDR3 does, and the rest of the CDR3 is filled in from the germline J gene. The V and J genes are TRBV20-1 and TRBJ2-5; D remains ambiguous. The CDR3 has 11 amino acids. V dropped 2 bases and J dropped 5 bases, with 6 bases sitting between them. Germline V CDR1 and CDR2: DFQATT, SNEGSKA (reference sequence). CDR3 DNA (partial): TGCAGTGCTAGACGTCGGGAGACC. Translated, it gives CSARRRET. The full CDR3 protein reads CSARRRETQYF.